A selection of T cell receptor beta chains follows, all from one sample in a study of T cells after posttransplantation cyclophosphamide. The repertoire was sequenced with immunoSEQ multiplex PCR; TCRdb's copy has only in-frame clones and lacks some. The sample includes under 25,000 clones, 70% to 80% seen only once; the top ten take around a quarter. Material: PBMCs, obtained after an allogeneic stem cell transplant with post-transplant cyclophosphamide. The receptors stem from a male patient younger than 45 who received an allogeneic stem cell transplant from a related donor, was CMV-positive, and had acute GVHD only. A share of the T cells may be of graft donor origin. Each CDR3 is given with its conserved first and last residue. Each record gives: clone size, D gene, J gene, V gene, CDR3 DNA, CDR3 protein. A D gene is named only where the DNA matches it firmly. Clone size is not always given. Where it is, it says once, few, many or a class for expanded clones.

. TRBD1 TRBJ1-2 TRBV18 TGTGCCAGCTCACCACGGGACAGGGGAAGCTATGGCTACACCTTC CASSPRDRGSYGYTF
. TRBD1 TRBJ1-2 TRBV6-1 TGTGCCAGCAGTCCCCTTGGACAGGGTTATGGCTACACCTTC CASSPLGQGYGYTF
. TRBD1 TRBJ1-1 TRBV7-2 TGTGCCAGCAGCCGCGAAGGGGGCCCACGGACCACTGAAGCTTTCTTT CASSREGGPRTTEAFF
. TRBD1 TRBJ1-5 TRBV6-1 TGTGCCAGCAGCCTAGGACAGGGGCGGAATCAGCCCCAGCATTTT CASSLGQGRNQPQHF
. . TRBJ1-4 TRBV2 TGTGCCACGCAGCTGACAGCAACTAATGAAAAACTGTTTTTT CATQLTATNEKLFF
once TRBD1 TRBJ1-3 TRBV5-1 TGCGCCAGTCGGGACAGGGAAGATGGAAACACCATATATTTT CASRDREDGNTIYF
. TRBD1 TRBJ1-6 TRBV4-3 TGCGCCAGCAGCCAAGAGGCAGGGGGGTATAATTCACCCCTCCACTTT CASSQEAGGYNSPLHF
. TRBD2 TRBJ2-3 TRBV29-1 TGCAGCGTTGAAGATCCCCACGGGACTAGCGGGGGGATGGATACGCAGTATTTT CSVEDPHGTSGGMDTQYF
. . TRBJ2-1 TRBV7-2 TGTGCCAGCAGCTCTAGCGTCACCTACAATGAGCAGTTCTTC CASSSSVTYNEQFF
. . TRBJ1-4 TRBV11-2 TGTGCCAGCAGTCGGGACAACCCCGATGCTAATGAAAAACTGTTTTTT CASSRDNPDANEKLFF
. . TRBJ1-2 TRBV18 TGTGCCAGCTCTCGGGACACCGCTCTCTATGGCTACACCTTC CASSRDTALYGYTF
. . TRBJ2-7 TRBV7-5 TGTGCCAGAAGCCACGGGGTAAGGTCCAACGGAACCTACGAGCAGTACTTC CARSHGVRSNGTYEQYF
. . TRBJ1-5 TRBV7-9 TGTGCCAGCAGCTTAGTCCAGGGAGGGAGCAATCAGCCCCAGCATTTT CASSLVQGGSNQPQHF
. TRBD1 TRBJ1-3 TRBV28 TGTGCCAGCAGTTCGACAGGGCTTGGAAACACCATATATTTT CASSSTGLGNTIYF
. . TRBJ2-1 TRBV7-2 TGTGCCAGCAGCTTCCCACCGGGACTCCGGGACTTTGAGCAGTTCTTC CASSFPPGLRDFEQFF
. TRBD1 TRBJ2-5 TRBV5-1 TGCGCCAGCAGCTTTGGCTCAGGGGGTGACCAAGAGACCCAGTACTTC CASSFGSGGDQETQYF
few TRBD1 TRBJ1-2 TRBV4-2 TGTGCCAGCAGCCAAGCGACAGGGTACTATGGCTACACCTTC CASSQATGYYGYTF
. TRBD1 TRBJ2-1 TRBV11-3 TGTGCCAGCAGCTTAACGCAGGGGGCGGGGAATGAGCAGTTCTTC CASSLTQGAGNEQFF
few TRBD1 TRBJ2-3 TRBV7-2 TGTGCCAGCCGCGAGGGGGCTTACATTAGCACAGATACGCAGTATTTT CASREGAYISTDTQYF
many . TRBJ1-4 TRBV28 TGTGCCAGCAGTCTACAGGGTCGTGAAAAACTGTTTTTT CASSLQGREKLFF
once TRBD1 TRBJ2-7 TRBV5-4 TGTGCCAGCAGCTTGGGGGACAGACCCTACGAGCAGTACTTC CASSLGDRPYEQYF
. . TRBJ2-3 TRBV20-1 TGCAGTGGCGGGGGCGTGAATACGCAGTATTTT CSGGGVNTQYF
. TRBD1 TRBJ1-4 TRBV28 TGTGCCAGCAGCTCGGGACAGGGGGCCGGAAAACTGTTTTTT CASSSGQGAGKLFF
. . TRBJ1-2 TRBV7-2 TGTGCCAGCAGTCCCAACCGGGGCTACACCTTC CASSPNRGYTF
. TRBD1 TRBJ1-4 TRBV4-1 TGCGCCAGCAGCCAATCCGGGACAGGGACCAATAATGAAAAACTGTTTTTT CASSQSGTGTNNEKLFF
. . TRBJ2-2 TRBV9 TGTGCCAGCAGCGTACAGGGGGGCGAGATTGGCGGGGAGCTGTTTTTT CASSVQGGEIGGELFF
. TRBD1 TRBJ1-1 TRBV19 TGTGCCAGTAAGAGGGACAGGGGGACTGAAGCTTTCTTT CASKRDRGTEAFF
. . TRBJ2-5 TRBV7-2 TGTGCCAGCAGAATCAATCTGTGGAGGATGGAGACCCAGTACTTC CASRINLWRMETQYF
. . TRBJ1-1 TRBV28 TGTGCCAGCAGTTGGGGGGGAAGTATGGCTTTCTTT CASSWGGSMAFF
. . TRBJ2-1 TRBV11-2 TGTGCCAGCAGCCCGGACAGCAATGAGCAGTTCTTC CASSPDSNEQFF
. TRBD1 TRBJ2-4 TRBV28 TGTGCCAGCAGTCTACCGGGACAGGGACACATTCAGTACTTC CASSLPGQGHIQYF
few TRBD2 TRBJ2-7 TRBV18 TGTGCCAGCTCACAGGGCCTAGCGGGGAACGAGCAGTACTTC CASSQGLAGNEQYF
. TRBD1 TRBJ2-7 TRBV6-5 TGTGCCAGCAGTAGTTCCGGGACAGCAGAGTACTTC CASSSSGTAEYF